This entry describes one T cell receptor (beta chain). Its matching antigen is unknown. Germline CDR1 and CDR2: GTSNPN and SVGIG (reference sequence). The CDR3 loop spans 13 amino acids. The V and J ends lost 3 bases and 1 base, in that order; junction bases with no gene match: 2. Viral peptide pools were used in the ViraFEST assay to expand antigen-specific CD4+ T cells, and sequencing came afterward. Scientists isolated CD4+ T cells after a roughly 10-day culture period ended. The participants, recipients of two vaccine doses, got either BNT162b2 or mRNA-1273. The data were obtained in a study of vaccination effects on CD4 cells after COVID-19. Background on the study: Post-vaccine draws lagged the second dose by a median of 72 days. Study observations and caveats: After vaccination, at late timepoints, clones induced by infection and by vaccine contracted markedly.

Profiled with immunoSEQ multiplex PCR; TCRdb holds only in-frame clones, not every one. The data contain 30,000 to 40,000 clones, roughly 67% of them seen just once; the ten biggest clones take up roughly 8.6%. The sequenced sample was CD4+ T cells from PBMCs cultured with SARS-CoV-2 spike peptides, obtained after COVID-19 vaccination. The V call is TRBV30, the J call TRBJ2-7; 8 bases are shared with TRBD1. The clonotype originates from a human donor who received a COVID-19 vaccine. The CDR3 DNA reads TGTGCCTGGAGCCGGGACAGGTCCTACGAGCAGTACTTC. This translates into CAWSRDRSYEQYF.